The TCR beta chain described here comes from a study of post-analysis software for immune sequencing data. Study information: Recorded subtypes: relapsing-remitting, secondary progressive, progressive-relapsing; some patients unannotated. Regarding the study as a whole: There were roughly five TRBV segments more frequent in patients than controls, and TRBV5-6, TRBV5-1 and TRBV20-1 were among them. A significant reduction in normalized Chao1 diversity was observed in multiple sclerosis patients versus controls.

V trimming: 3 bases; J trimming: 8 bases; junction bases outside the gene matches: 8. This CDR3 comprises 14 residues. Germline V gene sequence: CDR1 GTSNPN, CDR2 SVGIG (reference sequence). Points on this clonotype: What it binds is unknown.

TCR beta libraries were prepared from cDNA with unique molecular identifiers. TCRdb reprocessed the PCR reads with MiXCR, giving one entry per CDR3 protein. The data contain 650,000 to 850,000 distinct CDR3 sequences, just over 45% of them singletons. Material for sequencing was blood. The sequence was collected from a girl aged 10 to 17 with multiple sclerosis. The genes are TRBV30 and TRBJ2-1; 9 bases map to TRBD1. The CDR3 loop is CAWSAGTGTHEQFF. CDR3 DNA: TGTGCCTGGAGCGCCGGGACAGGGACACATGAGCAGTTCTTC.